This T cell receptor (beta chain) appears in the sequencing data of a study of T cells in Graves' hyperthyroidism and ophthalmopathy. This clonotype was found many times. V lost 3 bases and J lost 5; bases outside the gene matches: 6. The CDR3 contains 14 residues. Germline assignment: CDR1 KGHSY and CDR2 FQNENV. Regions amplified from RNA transcripts were the TCR beta CDR3 regions. The HTBI primer set served for first-round RT-PCR of the TCR CDR3. From the multiplex PCR reads, TCRdb called clonotypes with MiXCR, one entry per CDR3 protein. The data show roughly 380,000 distinct CDR3 sequences, with 19% seen just once and 3.7% held by the top ten.

The gene calls are TRBV16 and TRBJ2-7; 8 bases are a match to TRBD2. Sequencing was performed on blood. The clonotype comes from a woman between 18 and 29 years old with Graves' hyperthyroidism. CDR3 in amino acids: CASSHRGLEDEQYF. The DNA of the CDR3 is TGTGCCAGCAGCCATCGGGGACTAGAAGACGAGCAGTACTTC.